The clone carrying this T cell receptor beta chain was seen many times. What it recognizes is unknown. The CDR3 covers 17 residues. V was trimmed by 6 bases and J by 3 bases, leaving 22 bases between them. Germline CDR1 MNHNS, CDR2 SASEGT. The source of the sample is a study of lung T cells in sarcoidosis with Löfgren's syndrome. Study-level background: Repertoire analyses centered on Löfgren's syndrome patients. Overall study findings and caveats: Multiple Löfgren's syndrome patients reportedly shared TRAV12-1 and TRBV2 CDR3 motifs. In alpha-beta pairs, TRAV12-1 favored TRBV2, and their CDR3s were homologous. Löfgren's syndrome patients reportedly showed greatest TRAV12-1 and TRBV2 expansion versus controls.

TCRdb redid the calling of the reads with MiXCR, one entry per CDR3 protein. The sample contains around 60,000 distinct CDR3 sequences, 21% of which appear only once. The sample consisted of CD4+ T cells from PBMCs. The chain is built from TRBV6-1 and TRBJ2-3; D unresolved. This TCR was recovered from a human donor with sarcoidosis (Löfgren's syndrome or another form), or a control subject (not recorded which). CDR3 DNA: TGTGCCAGCAGGAAACCAAAGGGTATCGATGGGACAGATACGCAGTATTTT. As protein: CASRKPKGIDGTDTQYF.